This T cell receptor (beta chain) comes out of a study of post-analysis software for immune sequencing data. Background on the study: The disease courses spanned relapsing-remitting, secondary progressive and progressive-relapsing forms of multiple sclerosis.

The study's findings and limits: Multiple sclerosis patients showed significantly lower normalized Chao1 diversity than controls did. When patients were compared with controls, roughly five TRBV segments were more frequent, TRBV5-6, TRBV5-1 and TRBV20-1 among them.

Prepared libraries of TCR beta cDNA carried unique molecular identifiers. T cells numbering about 0.85 to 10 million yielded cDNA molecules that totaled some 500,000. TCRdb processed the PCR reads anew with MiXCR; each CDR3 protein has one entry. The sample has about 770,000 distinct CDR3 sequences, roughly 50% seen once. The sample holds a few counts of this clonotype. Its antigen is currently unknown. The V gene's germline CDR1 is DFQATT and CDR2 SNEGSKA (reference sequence). V trimming: 7 bases; J trimming: 8 bases; junction bases outside the gene matches: 8. The CDR3 is made up of 14 amino acids. Material: blood. The chain recombines TRBV20-1 with TRBJ2-1; 13 positions agree with TRBD2. The sequence came from a girl aged 5 to 17 with multiple sclerosis. The CDR3 nucleotides are TGCAGTGGCGCTAGGACTAGCGGGAGCTATGAGCAGTTCTTC. Encoded protein: CSGARTSGSYEQFF.